These 30 T cell receptor beta chains originate from one sample sequenced in a study of blood T cell repertoires in COVID-19. Generated by immunoSEQ multiplex PCR, the TCRdb table keeps only in-frame clones and is missing some. Seen here are 15,000 to 20,000 clones, 70% to 90% observed once, and the top ten hold about 49%. Specimen: peripheral blood. The receptor set was obtained from a human donor in a cohort sampled during active COVID-19.

The chain combines TRBV19 with TRBJ1-2; 9 nucleotides agree with TRBD1. Trimming removed 8 bases from V and 4 bases from J; junction bases left unmatched: 11. CDR1 LNHDA and CDR2 SQIVND come from the germline V gene (reference sequence). This CDR3 is built from 15 residues. Here the CDR3 DNA reads TGTGCCAGTCAACCTCCGGGACAGGGTTTCTATGGCTACACCTTC. Protein product: CASQPPGQGFYGYTF.

The chain joins TRBV9 to TRBJ1-6; D gene unclear. CDR3 length: 12 amino acids. The ends were cut back, 2 bases at V and 7 bases at J, with 4 bases in the middle. Germline V lookup: CDR1 SGDLS, CDR2 YYNGEE. The CDR3 loop is CASSVGNSPLHF. CDR3 bases: TGTGCCAGCAGCGTCGGGAATTCACCCCTCCACTTT.

V and J are TRBV12-5 and TRBJ1-1, with 7 bases identical to TRBD1. Trimming at V came to 3 bases and at J to 7 bases, leaving 17 bases not matched to a gene. The CDR3 has 17 residues. Germline V gives CDR1 LGHNT, CDR2 FRNRAP. CDR3 nucleotide sequence: TGTGCTAGTGGTTTTTCCTTGTACCAGGGGGTTGGTAGTGAAGCTTTCTTT. This translates into CASGFSLYQGVGSEAFF.

This clone was counted a single time. The chain recombines TRBV19 with TRBJ2-2; TRBD1 aligns across 7 bases. Per the germline V gene, CDR1 is LNHDA and CDR2 is SQIVND (reference sequence). The CDR3 spans 16 residues. Losses at the gene ends were 4 bases for V and 5 bases for J; bases not matched to a gene: 10. CDR3 bases: TGTGCCAGTAGTACGGATCAAGGGGGCCGAACCGGGGAGCTGTTTTTT. Translating gives CASSTDQGGRTGELFF.

J is TRBJ1-4 and V is TRBV6-6; D gene uncertain. This CDR3 is 16 amino acids long. CDR1 is MNHNY, CDR2 SVGAGI, per germline (reference sequence). Trimming took 0 bases from V and 2 from J, leaving 10 bases between them. CDR3 coding DNA: TGTGCCAGCAGTTACTCGCCGACTAGCACTAATGAAAAACTGTTTTTT. Amino acid sequence: CASSYSPTSTNEKLFF.

The chain has TRBV30 and TRBJ2-3, with 10 bases identical to TRBD2. The germline CDR1 and CDR2 sequences are GTSNPN and SVGIG (reference sequence). The V gene end was trimmed by 5 bases and the J gene end by 8 bases; junction bases not matched to a gene: 10. The length of the CDR3 is 14 residues. CDR3 loop: CAWSASGGLGTQYF. The CDR3 nucleotides are TGTGCCTGGTCAGCTAGCGGGGGCTTGGGTACGCAGTATTTT.

The rearrangement joins TRBV7-6 to TRBJ1-1; 9 bases fit TRBD1. The germline V gene encodes CDR1 SGHVS and CDR2 FNYEAQ. There are 14 residues in the CDR3. With V trimmed by 5 bases and J by 8 bases, 9 bases remained unmatched. CDR3 in amino acids: CASSITGGGKEAFF. The CDR3 DNA follows: TGTGCCAGCAGCATTACAGGGGGCGGAAAAGAAGCTTTCTTT.

J is TRBJ2-1 and V is TRBV4-3; no firm D call. This CDR3 spans 13 amino acids. The V end was cut by 0 bases, the J end by 6 bases, with 6 bases between. Germline CDR1 is LGHNA and CDR2 is YSLEER. The CDR3 protein is CASSQDLPNEQFF. CDR3 bases: TGCGCCAGCAGCCAAGATCTCCCCAATGAGCAGTTCTTC.

This rearrangement joins TRBV5-8 to TRBJ1-1; D is perhaps TRBD1 (5 bases). The CDR3 consists of 14 residues. Trimming left V 5 bases short and J 0 bases short, with 11 bases between. Germline assignment: CDR1 SGHTS and CDR2 YDEGEE. CDR3 sequence (DNA): TGTGCCAGCAGTTCAGGGATTATGAACACTGAAGCTTTCTTT. Its translation: CASSSGIMNTEAFF.

This chain connects TRBV15 to TRBJ1-5, with a tentative D call TRBD1 (5 bases). Per the germline V gene, CDR1 is LNHNV and CDR2 is YYDKDF (reference sequence). CDR3 length: 14 residues. V was shortened by 2 bases and J by 3 bases, with 8 bases between the two germline ends. The CDR3 bases are TGTGCCACCAGCAGACAGGGTTCCAATCAGCCCCAGCATTTT. Amino acid sequence: CATSRQGSNQPQHF.

The V call is TRBV3-1 (or the pseudogene TRBV3-2), the J call TRBJ2-3; 9 nucleotides align to TRBD2. Germline CDR1 LGHDT, CDR2 YNNKEL (reference sequence). V lost 8 bases, J lost 10 bases, and 7 bases stayed unmatched. The CDR3 runs to 12 residues. The CDR3, as DNA: TGTGCCAGCCGGCAGGGACTAGCTCCGCAGTATTTT. Amino acid sequence: CASRQGLAPQYF.

The chain uses TRBV30 and TRBJ2-5, with 10 bases aligning to TRBD2. The germline V gene has CDR1 GTSNPN and CDR2 SVGIG (reference sequence). CDR3 length equals 14 residues. The V and J ends lost 8 bases and 5 bases, in that order; junction bases with no gene match: 11. The CDR3 is CAGGSGGPEETQYF. In nucleotides, the CDR3 is TGTGCCGGCGGTAGCGGGGGGCCGGAGGAGACCCAGTACTTC.

This rearrangement joins TRBV9 to TRBJ2-2; TRBD1 agrees at 9 bases. The length of the CDR3 is 14 residues. V lost 3 bases and J lost 3; bases outside the gene matches: 0. Germline CDR1 is SGDLS and CDR2 is YYNGEE. In nucleotides, the CDR3 is TGTGCCAGCAGCGGGACAGGGGACACCGGGGAGCTGTTTTTT. Protein product: CASSGTGDTGELFF.

This chain connects TRBV6-5 to TRBJ1-2; 9 nucleotides match TRBD1. In germline, CDR1 is MNHEY, CDR2 SVGAGI. Trimming took 6 bases from V and 4 from J; bases not matched to a gene: 6. CDR3 size: 14 residues. The CDR3 DNA is TGTGCCAGCAGAGACCGGGACAGGGCCTATGGCTACACCTTC. This translates into CASRDRDRAYGYTF.

This chain links TRBV7-3 with TRBJ2-2; no firm D call. The CDR3 runs to 16 residues. V was cut by 1 base and J by 0 bases, with 9 bases left in between. Germline V gene lookup returns CDR1 SGHTA and CDR2 FQGTGA. CDR3 amino acids: CASSLNPGANTGELFF. The CDR3 nucleotides are TGTGCCAGCAGCTTAAACCCCGGAGCGAACACCGGGGAGCTGTTTTTT.

This clone was counted between two and nine times. The chain carries TRBV19 and TRBJ2-2; 9 positions agree with TRBD2. The V segment lost 3 bases and the J segment 6 bases; nucleotides outside the gene matches: 5. CDR1 LNHDA and CDR2 SQIVND come from the germline V gene (reference sequence). The CDR3 spans 15 residues. CDR3 loop: CASSINSGGAGELFF. The DNA for the CDR3 is TGTGCCAGTAGTATCAATAGCGGGGGTGCCGGGGAGCTGTTTTTT.

This chain links TRBV3-1 (or the pseudogene TRBV3-2) with TRBJ2-1, with 8 bases aligning to TRBD2. This CDR3 is built from 16 residues. Unmatched junction bases numbered 12, after V lost 6 bases and J lost 5 bases. Germline CDR1 and CDR2: LGHDT and YNNKEL (reference sequence). CDR3 sequence reads: CASRHAAGGPHNEQFF. For the CDR3, the DNA is TGTGCCAGCAGGCACGCTGCGGGGGGCCCTCACAATGAGCAGTTCTTC.

The rearrangement uses TRBV2 and TRBJ2-1, with 9 bases fitting TRBD2. V trimming: 7 bases; J trimming: 0 bases; junction bases outside the gene matches: 10. The CDR3 totals 17 residues. CDR1 and CDR2 (germline): SNHLY, FYNNEI. The CDR3 here is CASNFPLAGSSYNEQFF. The CDR3 DNA follows: TGTGCCAGCAATTTCCCCCTAGCGGGGAGCTCCTACAATGAGCAGTTCTTC.

This rearrangement joins TRBV30 to TRBJ2-3, with TRBD1 identical over 7 bases. The J segment lost 9 bases and the V segment lost 0 bases, leaving 6 bases of the junction unmatched. CDR1 is GTSNPN, CDR2 SVGIG, per germline (reference sequence). The CDR3 contains 13 residues. Here the CDR3 reads CAWSVKGGETQYF. Written as DNA, the CDR3 is TGTGCCTGGAGTGTAAAAGGGGGCGAGACGCAGTATTTT. The complete variable domain, with remaining parts taken from reference TRBV30 and TRBJ2-3, reads SQTIHQWPATLVQPVGSPLSLECTVEGTSNPNLYWYRQAAGRGLQLLFYSVGIGQISSEVPQNLSASRPQDRQFILSSKKLLLSDSGFYLCAWSVKGGETQYFGPGTRLTVL.

The rearrangement uses TRBV5-8 and TRBJ1-2; 10 bases fit TRBD1. V gave up 0 bases and J gave up 7 bases; unmatched junction bases: 3. Germline CDR1 SGHTS, CDR2 YDEGEE. The CDR3 has 14 residues. The CDR3 reads CASSLAGTGVGYTF. CDR3 DNA sequence: TGTGCCAGCAGCTTGGCAGGGACAGGGGTTGGCTACACCTTC.

This chain uses TRBV5-1 with TRBJ1-2; 9 bases agree with TRBD1. Germline V gives CDR1 SGHRS, CDR2 YFSETQ. The CDR3 extends over 15 amino acids. The V segment lost 4 bases and the J segment 4 bases; nucleotides outside the gene matches: 8. Here the CDR3 DNA reads TGCGCCAGCAGCCCGGGGACAGGGTGGGTCTATGGCTACACCTTC. This codes for CASSPGTGWVYGYTF.

This clone was observed a few times. The chain couples TRBV6-2 or TRBV6-3 to TRBJ1-6; TRBD1 aligns across 7 bases. The CDR3 consists of 16 residues. Germline V gene data show CDR1 as MNHEY and CDR2 as SVGEGT. After removal of 6 bases from V and 9 bases from J, the junction contained 14 bases not matched to a gene. DNA of the CDR3: TGTGCCAGCAGCCTTTTCGGGACAGAAGGGGGTTCACCCCTCCACTTT. Its translation: CASSLFGTEGGSPLHF.

The genes are TRBV7-9 and TRBJ1-1, with TRBD1 matching over 8 bases. The V gene's germline CDR1 is SEHNR and CDR2 FQNEAQ (reference sequence). The V and J ends lost 5 bases and 3 bases, in that order; junction bases with no gene match: 5. The CDR3 has 14 residues. The CDR3 nucleotides read TGTGCCAGCAGCCCAACGACAGGGGACACTGAAGCTTTCTTT. The encoded protein is CASSPTTGDTEAFF.

V is TRBV20-1 and J is TRBJ2-3; TRBD2 matches at 9 bases. Unmatched junction bases numbered 5, after V lost 3 bases and J lost 4 bases. The CDR3 totals 14 residues. Germline assignment: CDR1 DFQATT and CDR2 SNEGSKA (reference sequence). The CDR3 is CSASSAGGPDTQYF. CDR3 coding DNA: TGCAGTGCTAGTTCGGCGGGGGGGCCAGATACGCAGTATTTT.

This clone is deemed medium-sized. The rearrangement uses TRBV10-3 and TRBJ1-4; D is perhaps TRBD1 (5 bases). Between the trimmed V and J ends, which lost 3 bases and 0 bases, there was a span of 14 bases. Germline V gene data show CDR1 as ENHRY and CDR2 as SYGVKD. The CDR3 spans 17 residues. In nucleotides, the CDR3 is TGTGCCATCAGTGATCGGGCAGAAGGGGCAACTAATGAAAAACTGTTTTTT. It specifies CAISDRAEGATNEKLFF.

The chain links TRBV14 to TRBJ2-1, with no clear D. Trimming took 0 bases from V and 3 from J, leaving 6 bases between them. The germline V gene has CDR1 SGHDN and CDR2 FVKESK. This CDR3 contains 14 residues. The CDR3 region has the DNA TGTGCCAGCAGCCAAGAATGGAGCTACAATGAGCAGTTCTTC. Its protein product is CASSQEWSYNEQFF.

The chain is built from TRBV2 and TRBJ1-4; 9 bases match TRBD1. Per germline, CDR1 SNHLY and CDR2 FYNNEI. The J segment lost 8 bases and the V segment lost 10 bases, leaving 23 bases of the junction unmatched. The CDR3 is 18 residues long. The CDR3 DNA is TGTGCCATCCTAAAAAGGCGCGGGACAGGGAGTAGTGGCGAAAAACTGTTTTTT. Its protein product is CAILKRRGTGSSGEKLFF.

This clone was observed a single time. The chain combines TRBV5-5 with TRBJ1-5, with TRBD1 matching over 7 bases. Germline V gene sequence: CDR1 SGHKS, CDR2 YYEKEE (reference sequence). The junction had 4 bases not matched to a gene; V was cut back by 2 bases and J by 2 bases. The CDR3 sequence is 15 residues long. The chain's CDR3 is CASSFAGQRNQPQHF. DNA for the CDR3: TGTGCCAGCAGCTTCGCGGGACAGCGCAATCAGCCCCAGCATTTT.

This clone was recorded only once. The CDR3: CAISDGTGIPYEQYF. CDR3 sequence (DNA): TGTGCCATCAGTGATGGGACAGGGATTCCCTACGAGCAGTACTTC. The chain couples TRBV10-3 to TRBJ2-7; 9 bases agree with TRBD1. This CDR3 comprises 15 residues. The ends lost 3 bases at V and 2 bases at J; junction bases unmatched: 5. CDR1 and CDR2 from the germline V gene are ENHRY and SYGVKD.

The chain uses TRBV5-6 and TRBJ2-7; 7 bases are shared with TRBD2. The CDR3 loop spans 14 amino acids. Germline trimming cut 3 bases from V and 6 bases from J; bases unmatched to any gene: 9. The V gene's germline CDR1 is SGHDT and CDR2 YYEEEE. The CDR3 reads CASSSRGTVGEQYF. The CDR3 nucleotides are TGTGCCAGCAGCTCGCGGGGGACCGTAGGCGAGCAGTACTTC. Full variable domain (rest looked up from reference TRBV5-6 and TRBJ2-7): DAGVTQSPTHLIKTRGQQVTLRCSPKSGHDTVSWYQQALGQGPQFIFQYYEEEERQRGNFPDRFSGHQFPNYSSELNVNALLLGDSALYLCASSSRGTVGEQYFGPGTRLTVT.